A selection of T cell receptor beta chains follows, all from one sample in a study of regulatory T cells in long-lasting Graves disease. TCRdb fed the multiplex PCR reads into MiXCR, producing one record per CDR3 protein. The sample holds 400,000 to 450,000 distinct CDR3 sequences, roughly 17% seen once. The same data also contributed to another study, on T cells in Graves' hyperthyroidism and ophthalmopathy.

Sequenced material: peripheral blood mononuclear cells (PBMCs), taken at new diagnosis, from a patient treated with antithyroid drugs. The source is a woman aged 25 to 39 with Graves disease. Each CDR3 is given with its conserved first and last residue. Fields, in order: clone size, J gene, V gene, D gene, CDR3 DNA, CDR3 protein. A D gene is named only where the DNA matches it firmly. Part of the rows lack a size; the others show once, few, many or a class for expanded clones.

clone size: many; J gene: TRBJ2-5; V gene: TRBV12-3/TRBV12-4; D gene: NA; CDR3 DNA: TGTGCCAGCCAGATCGAGGCGGGAGAGACCCAGTACTTC; CDR3 protein: CASQIEAGETQYF
clone size: many; J gene: TRBJ2-1; V gene: TRBV2; D gene: TRBD2; CDR3 DNA: TGTGCCAGCAGTGGTAGCGGGACTACGAATGAGCAGTCCTTC; CDR3 protein: CASSGSGTTNEQSF
clone size: many; J gene: TRBJ2-1; V gene: TRBV3-1; D gene: TRBD2; CDR3 DNA: TGTGCCAGCAGCCCCGGGGGGTCGGGGGATGAGCAGTTCTTC; CDR3 protein: CASSPGGSGDEQFF
clone size: many; J gene: TRBJ2-5; V gene: TRBV14; D gene: NA; CDR3 DNA: TGTGCCAGCAGCCTCGACAGTAACCAAGAGACCCAGTACTTC; CDR3 protein: CASSLDSNQETQYF
clone size: many; J gene: TRBJ1-1; V gene: TRBV18; D gene: TRBD1; CDR3 DNA: TGTGCCAGCTCCCCCACACAGGGGGTAACTGAAGCTTTCTTT; CDR3 protein: CASSPTQGVTEAFF
clone size: many; J gene: TRBJ1-1; V gene: TRBV30; D gene: NA; CDR3 DNA: TGTGCCTGGAGTGTACTCACAGGGCGGTATTCGAACACTGAAGCTTTCTTT; CDR3 protein: CAWSVLTGRYSNTEAFF
clone size: NA; J gene: TRBJ1-5; V gene: TRBV19; D gene: NA; CDR3 DNA: TGTGCCAGTAGGATAGGGATGGCGAGCAATCAGCCCCAGCATTTT; CDR3 protein: CASRIGMASNQPQHF
clone size: many; J gene: TRBJ2-2; V gene: TRBV6-5; D gene: NA; CDR3 DNA: TGTGCCAGCAGTTACTCCGAGACCCTCACCGGGGAGCTGTTTTTT; CDR3 protein: CASSYSETLTGELFF
clone size: many; J gene: TRBJ2-1; V gene: TRBV28; D gene: NA; CDR3 DNA: TGTGCCAGCAGCCCGATTAAGAATGAGCAGTTCTTC; CDR3 protein: CASSPIKNEQFF
clone size: many; J gene: TRBJ2-3; V gene: TRBV30; D gene: NA; CDR3 DNA: TGTGCCTGGAGTTTGGGGGCAGGGAACACAGATACGCAGTATTTT; CDR3 protein: CAWSLGAGNTDTQYF
clone size: many; J gene: TRBJ2-4; V gene: TRBV2; D gene: NA; CDR3 DNA: TGTGCCAGCGGGGGAGGAAACATTCAGTACTTC; CDR3 protein: CASGGGNIQYF
clone size: many; J gene: TRBJ2-1; V gene: TRBV27; D gene: TRBD2; CDR3 DNA: TGTGCCAGCAGTTTTGGTGGTGGCGGGAGACTGGGGGAGCAGTTCTTC; CDR3 protein: CASSFGGGGRLGEQFF
clone size: many; J gene: TRBJ1-5; V gene: TRBV28; D gene: NA; CDR3 DNA: TGTGCCAGCAGTACCAGGGTTTGGAATCAGCCCCAGCATTTT; CDR3 protein: CASSTRVWNQPQHF
clone size: many; J gene: TRBJ1-5; V gene: TRBV28; D gene: NA; CDR3 DNA: TGTGCCAGCAGTTTGCCCCATCAGCCCCAGCATTTT; CDR3 protein: CASSLPHQPQHF
clone size: many; J gene: TRBJ2-1; V gene: TRBV7-9; D gene: NA; CDR3 DNA: TGTGCCAGCAGCTTAGACCCCTCGGGGGAGCAGTTCTTC; CDR3 protein: CASSLDPSGEQFF
clone size: NA; J gene: TRBJ2-1; V gene: TRBV20-1; D gene: TRBD2; CDR3 DNA: TGCAGTGCTCCGAACGCGGGGGATGAGGAGCAGTTCTTC; CDR3 protein: CSAPNAGDEEQFF